This T cell receptor (beta chain) derives from a study of shared clonotypes between healthy human individuals (dated by TCRdb to 2018 to 2020). Broadly, across the study: A couple of women and three men aged 18 to 49 years were included in the cohort. For each donor, three plates each were used for CD4 naive and CD4 memory, two plates were used for CD8 naive, and one plate was used for CD8 memory. The study deeply sequenced blood TCR repertoires of five healthy adults to estimate repertoire size and the extent of clonotype sharing between individuals. To increase sequencing depth and limit assay-specific biases, different laboratories used diverse techniques to prepare libraries and sequence TCR repertoires. Each donor's leukapheresis produced roughly between roughly 0.94 and 9.5 billion PBMCs. Findings and caveats that apply to the study as a whole: Sampling was restricted to blood, and TCR repertoires in tissues likely differ from the TCR repertoires found in blood. Rarefaction of sorted-subset datasets indicated incomplete sequencing despite the large sequencing depth. Higher generation probabilities were observed for clonotypes shared by all four sorted-subset donors than for non-shared clonotypes. Pairwise subsampling led to the expectation that sequencing depth would affect the degree of clonotype sharing among donors. Across several donors, around 5.4% of naive CD4, roughly 3.3% of naive CD8, 2% to 2.5% of memory CD4, and about 0.44% of memory CD8 clonotypes were shared. The genetic and exposure-history diversity represented was limited by the small number of donors. Estimated clonotype richness was generally larger for naive than for memory subsets.

CD8 naive samples were obtained by positive selection for CCR7 among CD45RO-negative cells, yielding a CD45RA+CCR7+ population from which TemRA cells were excluded. The donors were healthy, HIV-negative adults with no recently reported acute infections or vaccinations. Every donor was a Caucasian adult residing in Nashville, Tennessee, USA. Blood was obtained by leukapheresis, after which PBMCs were separated by Ficoll-Histopaque density gradient centrifugation and cryopreserved in liquid nitrogen vapor phase. Analytical flow cytometry was used to check the purity and quantity of every magnetically sorted T cell population. Genomic DNA was isolated from each sorted fraction and quantified by UV absorbance on a Nanodrop 2000c. TCR CDR3 regions were amplified from genomic DNA by multiplex PCR using the deep immunoSEQ assay. Genomic DNA extracted from each cell subset was distributed evenly over all wells of several immunoSEQ 96-well plates, and each plate served as one replicate. For sorted subsets, 200 ng of genomic DNA, equivalent to about 30,000 T cell genomes, went into each replicate PCR. The purified libraries were quantified using a Qubit 3.0 fluorometer, sized with a Bioanalyzer 2100, and then quantified again using the KAPA Library Quantification kit. A separate single-read 150-cycle Illumina NextSeq 550 flow cell was used to sequence each immunoSEQ 96-well plate. As for how the authors treated the data: Because only junctional sequences without quality scores were contained in the immunoSEQ output, filtering matching that applied to full-length reads could not be performed. To assign V/J genes and CDR3, sequences were annotated against IMGT germline references using PyIR, a Python wrapper for IgBLAST v1.9. Reads were removed for weak V/J assignments (E-value above 1e-6), missing CDR3, stop codons, out-of-frame junctions, or ambiguous translated residues. V3J clonotypes were defined by identical inferred V gene, J gene, and CDR3 amino acid sequence. Percentage overlap between repertoires was computed as shared unique clonotypes divided by the size of the smaller repertoire. Repertoire richness was assessed with RTK rarefaction, the Chao1 estimator, and Recon v2.1 estimates of unobserved clonotypes. Generation probabilities were computed with OLGA for all TCRbeta clonotypes obtained by the gDNA method from four donors. TCRdb holds this immuneACCESS table with in-frame rearrangements only. Some clones are missing; in checked studies, unresolved V genes explain under half, and the rest has no known cause. Clonal size and the V and J genes are those of that table, whereas D and trimming came from the DNA. The sample table lists hundreds of thousands of clones, about 92% of them with a count of one. The top ten hold 24% of the sample.

This clone was counted a single time. Its binding antigen is unknown. Base qualities are not at hand, and no much larger clone is one base apart. CDR1 and CDR2 are drawn from the germline V gene: SGHRS, YFSETQ. V drops 4 bases and J drops 1 base, leaving 23 bases in between. The CDR3 goes from the cysteine to the phenylalanine over 18 residues. Only the CDR3 portion is preserved as DNA: 54 bases, with reading frame beginning at the first base. This receptor was identified in a man aged 30-40 years in good health. Sequenced material: naive CD8+ T cells sorted from blood. The meaning of the sample's cell subset or site label: CD45RA+CCR7+. The chain is encoded by TRBV5-1 joined to TRBJ1-1; TRBD1 is perhaps the D gene, given 5 matching bases. The sequenced DNA: TGCGCCAGCAGCGCTATACAGGCCTTCCCGACTGAGAACACTGAAGCTTTCTTT. Translated, this is CASSAIQAFPTENTEAFF.